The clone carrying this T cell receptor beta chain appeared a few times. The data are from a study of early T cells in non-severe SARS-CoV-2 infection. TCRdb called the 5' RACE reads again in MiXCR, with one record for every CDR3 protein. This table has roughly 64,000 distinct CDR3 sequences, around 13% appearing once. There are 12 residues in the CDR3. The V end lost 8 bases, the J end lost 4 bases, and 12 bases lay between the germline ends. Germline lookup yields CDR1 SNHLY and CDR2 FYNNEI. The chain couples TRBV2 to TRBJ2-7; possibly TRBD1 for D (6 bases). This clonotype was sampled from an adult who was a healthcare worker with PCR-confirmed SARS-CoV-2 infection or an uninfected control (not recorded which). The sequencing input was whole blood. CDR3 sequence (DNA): TGTGCCAGCTGGACAGTGAGGTACGAGCAGTACTTC. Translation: CASWTVRYEQYF.